Following are 22 T cell receptor beta chains from one sample sequenced in a study of blood T cell repertoires in COVID-19. Only in-frame clones appear in the TCRdb table, and some are missing; sequencing was by immunoSEQ multiplex PCR. The sample lists roughly 290,000 clones, approximately 86% seen once, with around 4.5% in the top ten. Source material: peripheral blood. All receptors derive from a woman aged 45 to 65 with active or convalescent COVID-19.

As regards this clone: The junction departs from the called germline gene at one end, perhaps through a read error. V usage is TRBV14 and J usage is TRBJ2-3, with D maybe TRBD2 (6 bases). This CDR3 is built from 16 residues. Germline V gene lookup returns CDR1 SGHDN and CDR2 FVKESK. CDR3 bases: TGTGCCAGCAGCCAGGAGGGCTCACCGGGACTGATAACGCCGTATTTT. Translation: CASSQEGSPGLITPYF.

For the CDR3, the DNA is TGTGCCAGCTCACGACAGGGTTGGAACACTGAAGCTTTCTTT. It encodes CASSRQGWNTEAFF. This chain uses TRBV18 with TRBJ1-1; 7 bases are a match to TRBD1. The trim removed 4 bases at V and 1 base at J, leaving 3 bases unmatched. Looked up from germline, CDR1 is KGHSH and CDR2 is LQKENI. This CDR3 comprises 14 residues. The full variable domain, rest sourced from reference TRBV18 and TRBJ1-1, is NAGVMQNPRHLVRRRGQEARLRCSPMKGHSHVYWYRQLPEEGLKFMVYLQKENIIDESGMPKERFSAEFPKEGPSILRIQQVVRGDSAAYFCASSRQGWNTEAFFGQGTRLTVV.

The chain couples TRBV19 to TRBJ1-2, with 8 bases identical to TRBD1. The CDR3 consists of 15 residues. Trimming cost V 7 bases and J 6 bases; bases outside gene matches: 13. Germline values: CDR1 LNHDA, CDR2 SQIVND (reference sequence). The CDR3 DNA reads TGTGCCAGTAACCTTTTCGGACAGGGAACGGATGGCTACACCTTC. Translated: CASNLFGQGTDGYTF.

CDR3 in DNA: TGTGCCAGCAGCTTAGGTCGGGGGTTAAGCCACGAGCAGTACTTC. Amino acids: CASSLGRGLSHEQYF. The genes are TRBV7-9 and TRBJ2-7; D is perhaps TRBD2 (6 bases). CDR1 is SEHNR, CDR2 FQNEAQ, per germline (reference sequence). The CDR3 consists of 15 residues. V was pared by 1 base and J by 5 bases, with 15 bases between. Combining the CDR3 with reference TRBV7-9 and TRBJ2-7 gives the whole variable domain DTGVSQNPRHKITKRGQNVTFRCDPISEHNRLYWYRQTLGQGPEFLTYFQNEAQLEKSRLLSDRFSAERPKGSFSTLEIQRTEQGDSAMYLCASSLGRGLSHEQYFGPGTRLTVT.

The chain has TRBV5-4 and TRBJ1-3, with D tentatively TRBD1 (6 bases). From germline, CDR1 is SGHNT and CDR2 YYREEE (reference sequence). There are 14 residues in the CDR3. The germline V and J ends were trimmed by 3 bases and 1 base, with 8 bases remaining between them. CDR3 amino acids: CASSSRGSGNTIYF. CDR3 sequence (DNA): TGTGCCAGCAGCTCGAGGGGGTCTGGAAACACCATATATTTT.

This sequence joins TRBV9 and TRBJ2-7; TRBD2 agrees at 7 bases. V lost 4 bases to trimming and J lost 0 bases; unmatched junction nucleotides: 7. Germline V gives CDR1 SGDLS, CDR2 YYNGEE. This CDR3 is 15 amino acids long. The CDR3 coding sequence is TGTGCCAGCAGCCCCCGATGGGACTACTCCTACGAGCAGTACTTC. Its translation: CASSPRWDYSYEQYF.

V and J are TRBV5-4 and TRBJ2-1; possible D gene TRBD1, 6 bases. The CDR3 has 14 amino acids. Germline V gene sequence: CDR1 SGHNT, CDR2 YYREEE (reference sequence). V lost 1 base to trimming and J lost 8 bases, with 13 bases between them. The CDR3 sequence is CASSLQQGGHEQFF. The CDR3, as DNA: TGTGCCAGCAGCTTGCAACAGGGTGGACATGAGCAGTTCTTC.

This clone appeared a single time. The CDR3 region is CASRLLTTSISKNIQYF. CDR3 DNA sequence: TGTGCAAGTCGCTTATTAACGACTAGTATTTCCAAAAACATTCAGTACTTC. The V and J genes are TRBV12-2 and TRBJ2-4; the table calls TRBD2, which could not be checked here. TRBV12-2 is shown as a pseudogene. The CDR3 is made up of 17 amino acids.

The V and J genes are TRBV5-1 and TRBJ1-4; 9 bases match TRBD1. Unmatched junction bases numbered 5, after V lost 0 bases and J lost 5 bases. The CDR3 totals 16 residues. Germline loops: CDR1 SGHRS, CDR2 YFSETQ. The CDR3, as DNA: TGCGCCAGCAGCTTGGGTCGGACAGGGGCAAATGAAAAACTGTTTTTT. Its translation: CASSLGRTGANEKLFF.

V and J are TRBV19 and TRBJ2-7; TRBD2 matches 9 bases. This CDR3 is built from 15 residues. With 3 bases clipped from V and 5 bases from J, the junction kept 8 bases outside the gene matches. The germline V gene encodes CDR1 LNHDA and CDR2 SQIVND (reference sequence). The CDR3: CASSISAGGPNEQYF. In nucleotides, the CDR3 is TGTGCCAGTAGTATCTCCGCGGGAGGGCCAAACGAGCAGTACTTC.

The chain carries TRBV6-5 and TRBJ1-1; 8 positions match TRBD1. J was trimmed by 2 bases and V by 6 bases; bases with no gene match: 2. The length of the CDR3 is 13 residues. Germline lookup yields CDR1 MNHEY and CDR2 SVGAGI. CDR3 region: CASRTGGNTEAFF. As DNA, the CDR3 is TGTGCCAGCAGAACAGGGGGAAACACTGAAGCTTTCTTT.

The V and J genes are TRBV5-4 and TRBJ2-7; D is uncertain. This CDR3 region has 12 residues. The germline V and J ends were trimmed by 1 base and 5 bases, with 7 bases remaining between them. Germline CDR1 SGHNT, CDR2 YYREEE (reference sequence). CDR3 coding DNA: TGTGCCAGCAGCTTGCGCCGAGACGAGCAGTACTTC. Protein sequence: CASSLRRDEQYF.

J is TRBJ2-2 and V is TRBV19, with TRBD2 matching 9 bases. The germline CDR1 and CDR2 sequences are LNHDA and SQIVND (reference sequence). The CDR3 loop spans 16 amino acids. The V and J ends lost 3 bases and 7 bases, in that order; junction bases with no gene match: 9. The CDR3 nucleotides read TGTGCCAGTAGTATCTTGGCGGGAGGGCCATACGGGGAGCTGTTTTTT. This sequence encodes CASSILAGGPYGELFF.

V is TRBV7-2 and J is TRBJ2-7, with D possibly TRBD2 on 5 matching bases. Germline V gene lookup returns CDR1 SGHTA and CDR2 FQGNSA. This CDR3 spans 15 amino acids. V was pared by 5 bases and J by 6 bases, with 20 bases between. CDR3 sequence (DNA): TGTGCCAGCAGCGAGGGAACAGTTACCCTAGTCGAGCAGTACTTC. Translating it yields CASSEGTVTLVEQYF. The full variable domain, in which reference TRBV7-2 and TRBJ2-7 provide the parts outside the CDR3, is GAGVSQSPSNKVTEKGKDVELRCDPISGHTALYWYRQSLGQGLEFLIYFQGNSAPDKSGLPSDRFSAERTGGSVSTLTIQRTQQEDSAVYLCASSEGTVTLVEQYFGPGTRLTVT.

The chain recombines TRBV13 with TRBJ2-3; TRBD2 matches 14 bases. Trimming took 5 bases from V and 4 from J; bases not matched to a gene: 5. The germline gives CDR1 PRHDT, CDR2 FYEKMQ (reference sequence). CDR3 length: 16 amino acids. CDR3 residues: CASSRLAGGVADTQYF. CDR3 DNA: TGTGCCAGCAGCCGACTAGCGGGAGGGGTCGCAGATACGCAGTATTTT.

The V and J genes are TRBV18 and TRBJ1-5, with TRBD1 matching 8 bases. CDR3 length: 16 residues. CDR1 is KGHSH and CDR2 is LQKENI in the germline V gene. Unmatched junction bases numbered 7, after V lost 5 bases and J lost 1 base. Written as DNA, the CDR3 is TGTGCCAGCTCAGAAGGACAGGGTGGGAGCAATCAGCCCCAGCATTTT. Translation: CASSEGQGGSNQPQHF.

The V and J genes are TRBV28 and TRBJ2-3, with 11 bases identical to TRBD2. CDR1 and CDR2 from the germline V gene are MDHEN and SYDVKM. Trimming removed 7 bases from V and 3 bases from J; junction bases left unmatched: 3. This CDR3 spans 14 amino acids. Here the CDR3 DNA reads TGTGCCAGCACCACTAGCGGGAGAACAGATACGCAGTATTTT. Translated: CASTTSGRTDTQYF.

V and J are TRBV18 and TRBJ1-1; the D is unclear. Deletions cut 3 bases from V and 0 bases from J, with 14 bases between. Germline V gives CDR1 KGHSH, CDR2 LQKENI. The CDR3 spans 16 residues. The CDR3 loop is CASSPRYKEMNTEAFF. In DNA, the CDR3 is TGTGCCAGCTCACCTCGCTATAAGGAGATGAACACTGAAGCTTTCTTT.

Written as DNA, the CDR3 is TGTGCCTGGAGTCCTACAGGGGATACTGAAGCTTTCTTT. Encoded protein: CAWSPTGDTEAFF. The V call is TRBV30, the J call TRBJ1-1; TRBD1 matches at 7 bases. V lost 2 bases, J lost 5 bases, and 5 bases stayed unmatched. CDR1 and CDR2 (germline): GTSNPN, SVGIG (reference sequence). This CDR3 is 13 amino acids long.

Concerning this clone: Relative to the germline gene, one junction end is altered; a read error may explain this. Here the CDR3 reads CASSPWTGGDSLVF. CDR3 coding DNA: TGCGCCAGCAGCCCGTGGACAGGGGGCGATAGTCTGGTCTTC. The V call is TRBV4-1, the J call TRBJ2-7, with 11 bases fitting TRBD1. Germline V CDR1 and CDR2: MGHRA, YSYEKL. This CDR3 spans 14 amino acids.

The rearrangement joins TRBV4-1 to TRBJ2-1, with 10 bases fitting TRBD2. The CDR3 has 16 amino acids. V was clipped by 4 bases and J by 7 bases; unmatched bases: 10. Germline loops: CDR1 MGHRA, CDR2 YSYEKL. The CDR3 DNA is TGCGCCAGCAGCCCTATACTGAGGACTAGCGGTAATGAGCAGTTCTTC. Translation gives CASSPILRTSGNEQFF.

This sequence joins TRBV30 and TRBJ2-7; TRBD2 agrees at 14 bases. CDR3 length: 18 amino acids. Germline V lookup: CDR1 GTSNPN, CDR2 SVGIG (reference sequence). Germline trimming cut 0 bases from V and 9 bases from J; bases unmatched to any gene: 16. The CDR3 loop is CAWSVAGLGTSGRGGQYF. The CDR3, as DNA: TGTGCCTGGAGTGTCGCGGGATTAGGGACTAGCGGGAGAGGGGGGCAGTACTTC.